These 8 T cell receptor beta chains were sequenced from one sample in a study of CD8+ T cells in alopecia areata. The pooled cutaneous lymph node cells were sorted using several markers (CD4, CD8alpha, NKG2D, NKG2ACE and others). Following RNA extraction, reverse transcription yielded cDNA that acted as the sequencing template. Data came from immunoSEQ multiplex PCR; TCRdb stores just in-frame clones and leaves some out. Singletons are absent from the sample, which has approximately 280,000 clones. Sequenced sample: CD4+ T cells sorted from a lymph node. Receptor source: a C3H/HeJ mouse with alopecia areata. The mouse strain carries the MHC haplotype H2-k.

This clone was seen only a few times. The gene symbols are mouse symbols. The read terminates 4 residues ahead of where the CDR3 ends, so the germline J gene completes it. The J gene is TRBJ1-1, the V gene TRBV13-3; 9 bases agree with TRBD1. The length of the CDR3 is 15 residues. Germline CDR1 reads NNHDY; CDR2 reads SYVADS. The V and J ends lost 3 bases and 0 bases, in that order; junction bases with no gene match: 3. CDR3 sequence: CASSGDRGANTEVFF. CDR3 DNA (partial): TGTGCCAGCAGTGGAGACAGGGGGGCAAACACA.

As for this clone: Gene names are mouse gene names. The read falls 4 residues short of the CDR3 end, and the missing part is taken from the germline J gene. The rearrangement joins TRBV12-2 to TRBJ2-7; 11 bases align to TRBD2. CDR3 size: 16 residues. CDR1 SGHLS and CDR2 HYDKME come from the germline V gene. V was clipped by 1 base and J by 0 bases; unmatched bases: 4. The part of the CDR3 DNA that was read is TGTGCCAGCTCTCTTGGGACTGGGGGAAGCTCCTAT. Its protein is CASSLGTGGSSY. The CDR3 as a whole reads CASSLGTGGSSYEQYF.

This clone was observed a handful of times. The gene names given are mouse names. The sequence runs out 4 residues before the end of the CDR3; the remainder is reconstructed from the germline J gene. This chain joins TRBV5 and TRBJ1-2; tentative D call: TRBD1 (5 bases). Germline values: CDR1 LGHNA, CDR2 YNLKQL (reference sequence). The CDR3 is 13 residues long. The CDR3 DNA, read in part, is TGTGCCAGCAGCCAAGAGGGGGGGGAC. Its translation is CASSQEGGD. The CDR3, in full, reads CASSQEGGDDYTF.

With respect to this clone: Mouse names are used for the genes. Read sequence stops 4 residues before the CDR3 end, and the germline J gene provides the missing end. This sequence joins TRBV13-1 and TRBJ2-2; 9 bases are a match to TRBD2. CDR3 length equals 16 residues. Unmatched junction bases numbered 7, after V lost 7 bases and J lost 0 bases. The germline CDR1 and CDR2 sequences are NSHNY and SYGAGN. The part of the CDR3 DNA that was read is TGTGCCAGCCAAAATGGACTGGGGTCAAACACCGGG. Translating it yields CASQNGLGSNTG. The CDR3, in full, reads CASQNGLGSNTGQLYF.

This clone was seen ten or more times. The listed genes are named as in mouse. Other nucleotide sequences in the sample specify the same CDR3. This CDR3 is CASSEQGAVTEVFF. CDR3 DNA, as far as it was read: TGTGCCAGCAGTGAACAGGGGGCGGTCACA. This rearrangement joins TRBV13-1 to TRBJ1-1; the match to TRBD1 covers 9 bases. The read falls 4 residues short of the CDR3 end, and the missing part is taken from the germline J gene. The CDR3 totals 14 residues. V trimming: 2 bases; J trimming: 4 bases; junction bases outside the gene matches: 3. The germline CDR1 and CDR2 sequences are NSHNY and SYGAGN.

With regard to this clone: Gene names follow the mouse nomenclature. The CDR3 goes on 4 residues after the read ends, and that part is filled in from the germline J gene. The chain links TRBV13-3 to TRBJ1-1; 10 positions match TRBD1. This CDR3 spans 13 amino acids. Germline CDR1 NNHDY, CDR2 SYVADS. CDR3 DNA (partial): TGTGCCAGCAGTGGGGACAGGGGACCA. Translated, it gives CASSGDRGP. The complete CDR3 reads CASSGDRGPEVFF.

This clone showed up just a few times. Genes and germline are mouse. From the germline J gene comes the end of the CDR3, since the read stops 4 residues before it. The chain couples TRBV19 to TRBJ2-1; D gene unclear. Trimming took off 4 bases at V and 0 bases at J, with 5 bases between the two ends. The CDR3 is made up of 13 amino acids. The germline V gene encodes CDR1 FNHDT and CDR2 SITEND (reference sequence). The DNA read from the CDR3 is TGTGCCAGCAGTGAGGGTAACTATGCT. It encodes CASSEGNYA. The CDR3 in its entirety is CASSEGNYAEQFF. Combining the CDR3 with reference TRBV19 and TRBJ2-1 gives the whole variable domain GGIITQTPKFLIGQEGQKLTLKCQQNFNHDTMYWYRQDSGKGLRLIYYSITENDLQKGDLSEGYDASREKKSSFSLTVTSAQKNEMAVFLCASSEGNYAEQFFGPGTRLTVL.

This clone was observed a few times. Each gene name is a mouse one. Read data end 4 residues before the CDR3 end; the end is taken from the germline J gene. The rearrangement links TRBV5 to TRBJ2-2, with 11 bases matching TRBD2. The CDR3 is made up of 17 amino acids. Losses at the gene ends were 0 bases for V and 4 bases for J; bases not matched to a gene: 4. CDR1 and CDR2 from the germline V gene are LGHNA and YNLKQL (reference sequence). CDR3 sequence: CASSQDFGLGGTGQLYF. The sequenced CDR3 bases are TGTGCCAGCAGCCAAGATTTCGGACTGGGGGGCACCGGG.